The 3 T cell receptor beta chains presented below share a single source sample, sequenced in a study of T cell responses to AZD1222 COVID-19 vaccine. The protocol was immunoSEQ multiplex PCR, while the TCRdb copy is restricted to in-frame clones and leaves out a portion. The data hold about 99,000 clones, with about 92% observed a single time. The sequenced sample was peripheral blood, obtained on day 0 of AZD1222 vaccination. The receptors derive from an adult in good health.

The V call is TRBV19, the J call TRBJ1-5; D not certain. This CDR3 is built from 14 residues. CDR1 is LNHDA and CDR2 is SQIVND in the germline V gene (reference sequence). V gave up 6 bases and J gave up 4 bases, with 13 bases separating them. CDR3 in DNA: TGTGCCAGTAGCTCGGGGTATGGGAATCAGCCCCAGCATTTT. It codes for CASSSGYGNQPQHF.

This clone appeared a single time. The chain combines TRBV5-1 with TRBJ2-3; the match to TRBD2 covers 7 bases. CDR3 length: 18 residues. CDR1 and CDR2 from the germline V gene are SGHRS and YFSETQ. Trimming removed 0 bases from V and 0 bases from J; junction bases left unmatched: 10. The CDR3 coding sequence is TGCGCCAGCAGCTTGGACGCCGGGGGGTCCCTCAGCACAGATACGCAGTATTTT. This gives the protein CASSLDAGGSLSTDTQYF.

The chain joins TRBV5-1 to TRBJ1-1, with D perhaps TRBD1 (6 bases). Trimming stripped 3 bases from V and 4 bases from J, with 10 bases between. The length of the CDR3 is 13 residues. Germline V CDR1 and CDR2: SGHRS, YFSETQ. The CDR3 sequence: CASSSGAFTEAFF. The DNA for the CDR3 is TGCGCCAGCAGCTCGGGGGCTTTCACTGAAGCTTTCTTT.